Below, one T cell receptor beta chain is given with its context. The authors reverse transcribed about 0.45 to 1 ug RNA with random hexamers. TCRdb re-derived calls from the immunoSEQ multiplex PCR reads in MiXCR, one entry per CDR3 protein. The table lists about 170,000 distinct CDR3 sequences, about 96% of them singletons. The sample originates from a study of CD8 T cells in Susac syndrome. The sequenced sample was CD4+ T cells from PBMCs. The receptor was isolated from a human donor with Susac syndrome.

Here the CDR3 DNA reads TGTGCCAGCAACTCCTGGGACCGTGGAAACACCATATATTTT. Its translation: CASNSWDRGNTIYF. This chain joins TRBV12-3 or TRBV12-4 and TRBJ1-3; D might be TRBD1 (5 bases). This CDR3 region has 14 residues. V was cut by 7 bases and J by 3 bases, with 13 bases left in between.